These 9 T cell receptor beta chains were all obtained from the same sample, sequenced in a study of Ad26.COV2.S vaccination and SARS-CoV-2 variants. Treatment in this sample: 15 to 20 received Ad26.COV2.S at low or high dose, single or two shots; several received placebo; per-sample allocation not given. It was on day 63 after the first vaccine or placebo injection that samples were taken. The repertoire was sequenced with immunoSEQ multiplex PCR; TCRdb's copy has only in-frame clones and lacks some. The sample holds roughly 300,000 clones; 86% are singletons and the top ten take roughly 10%. The material sequenced was peripheral blood, taken in a trial of Ad26.COV2.S vaccine versus placebo. The receptors shown here come from a person between 18 and 60 years old who received the Ad26.COV2.S COVID-19 vaccine or a placebo.

The gene calls are TRBV5-1 and TRBJ1-1; D possibly corresponds to TRBD1 (5 bases). Trimming stripped 5 bases from V and 9 bases from J, with 23 bases between. The V gene's germline CDR1 is SGHRS and CDR2 YFSETQ. CDR3 length: 15 amino acids. DNA for the CDR3: TGCGCCAGCAGATATACCGGGACGGATCCCCAAAAAGCTTTCTTT. Translated: CASRYTGTDPQKAFF.

The rearrangement uses TRBV18 and TRBJ1-4; weak D call: TRBD1 (6 bases). Trimming removed 0 bases from V and 5 bases from J, with 10 bases in between. The CDR3 totals 15 residues. CDR1 is KGHSH and CDR2 is LQKENI in the germline V gene. The CDR3 DNA follows: TGTGCCAGCTCACCACCGGACAGCACAAATGAAAAACTGTTTTTT. Translating it yields CASSPPDSTNEKLFF.

The chain combines TRBV5-4 with TRBJ2-7; 9 bases are shared with TRBD1. CDR3 size: 13 residues. Trimming removed 5 bases from V and 7 bases from J; junction bases left unmatched: 7. Germline lookup yields CDR1 SGHNT and CDR2 YYREEE (reference sequence). The CDR3 bases are TGTGCCAGCAGTAGGGACAGGGTAGTGGAGCAGTACTTC. This translates into CASSRDRVVEQYF.

V gene TRBV13 combines with J gene TRBJ2-2; tentative D call: TRBD2 (6 bases). Between the trimmed V and J ends, which lost 5 bases and 0 bases, there was a span of 7 bases. The CDR3 extends over 14 amino acids. CDR1 is PRHDT and CDR2 is FYEKMQ in the germline V gene (reference sequence). CDR3 region: CASSRTTNTGELFF. The CDR3 DNA sequence: TGTGCCAGCAGCAGGACTACGAACACCGGGGAGCTGTTTTTT.

The V gene is TRBV11-2, the J gene TRBJ1-5; 8 nucleotides align to TRBD1. Germline V lookup: CDR1 SGHAT, CDR2 FQNNGV. The CDR3 sequence is 14 residues long. V lost 5 bases and J lost 6; bases outside the gene matches: 6. This CDR3 reads CASSPQGVGQPQHF. The CDR3 DNA sequence: TGTGCCAGCAGCCCACAGGGGGTCGGTCAGCCCCAGCATTTT.

This clone has a handful of counts. The chain couples TRBV27 to TRBJ2-7; perhaps TRBD2 as D (5 bases). Germline CDR1 MNHEY, CDR2 SMNVEV (reference sequence). V was shortened by 11 bases and J by 3 bases, with 14 bases between the two germline ends. The CDR3 has 12 amino acids. CDR3 nucleotides: TGTGCCGGATCGAAGCGGCACTACGAGCAGTACTTC. Its translation is CAGSKRHYEQYF.

The CDR3 spells CASSERVGNTEAFF. The DNA for the CDR3 is TGTGCCAGCAGTGAAAGGGTGGGGAACACTGAAGCTTTCTTT. The chain couples TRBV25-1 to TRBJ1-1; no firm D call. CDR1 is MGHDK, CDR2 SYGVNS, per germline. V lost 2 bases to trimming and J lost 1 base, with 8 bases between them. The length of the CDR3 is 14 residues.

The chain carries TRBV19 and TRBJ1-1, with 7 bases fitting TRBD1. The germline gives CDR1 LNHDA, CDR2 SQIVND (reference sequence). The J segment lost 1 base and the V segment lost 3 bases, leaving 8 bases of the junction unmatched. The CDR3 is made up of 16 amino acids. This CDR3 is CASSIQSGTANTEAFF. In DNA, the CDR3 is TGTGCCAGTAGTATCCAATCCGGGACAGCGAACACTGAAGCTTTCTTT.

The gene calls are TRBV19 and TRBJ1-1, with 8 nucleotides matching TRBD1. V shed 8 bases, J shed 5 bases, and the junction held 4 bases outside the gene matches. CDR3 size: 12 residues. Germline CDR1 LNHDA, CDR2 SQIVND (reference sequence). CDR3 DNA: TGTGCCAGTTTAACAGGGGGAACTGAAGCTTTCTTT. Translated, it gives CASLTGGTEAFF.